Listed here are 26 T cell receptor beta chains from one sample, sequenced in a study of cytomegalovirus exposure and HLA in healthy donors. Amplification used 60 Vbeta primers and 13 Jbeta primers. The repertoire was sequenced with immunoSEQ multiplex PCR; TCRdb's copy has only in-frame clones and lacks some. The sample holds 80,000 to 100,000 clones, roughly 70% seen once. Sample: PBMCs. The receptors were sampled from a man aged 50 to 59 in good health and CMV-seronegative.

This clone was counted only a few times. Other nucleotide sequences in the sample specify the same CDR3. The CDR3 loop is CASSPTSEATDTQYF. The CDR3 nucleotides are TGTGCCAGCAGTCCAACTAGTGAAGCCACAGATACGCAGTATTTT. The gene calls are TRBV6-4 and TRBJ2-3; maybe TRBD2 (5 bases). Per the germline V gene, CDR1 is MRHNA and CDR2 is SNTAGT. The CDR3 is made up of 15 amino acids. The V end lost 5 bases, the J end lost 2 bases, and 14 bases lay between the germline ends.

This chain links TRBV2 with TRBJ1-1; TRBD1 is a possible D gene (6 bases). Per the germline V gene, CDR1 is SNHLY and CDR2 is FYNNEI. Deletions cut 8 bases from V and 1 base from J, with 11 bases between. This CDR3 has 13 amino acids. CDR3 region: CASSGGANTEAFF. The CDR3 DNA reads TGTGCCAGCTCGGGGGGCGCGAACACTGAAGCTTTCTTT.

This clone was recorded a few times. The rearrangement joins TRBV4-2 to TRBJ1-2; weak D call: TRBD1 (5 bases). Trimming took off 0 bases at V and 4 bases at J, with 21 bases between the two ends. Germline assignment: CDR1 LGHNA and CDR2 YNFKEQ. This CDR3 comprises 18 residues. CDR3 coding DNA: TGTGCCAGCAGCCAAGAGGGGATCGCCGGGGGTTATGCCTATGGCTACACCTTC. The encoded protein is CASSQEGIAGGYAYGYTF.

This sequence joins TRBV7-9 and TRBJ2-7, with TRBD1 identical over 8 bases. This CDR3 has 14 amino acids. In germline, CDR1 is SEHNR, CDR2 FQNEAQ (reference sequence). V dropped 5 bases and J dropped 5; count of bases not matched to a gene: 8. CDR3 nucleotides: TGTGCCAGCAGCCCATCAGGGGGCGCGGACGAGCAGTACTTC. Protein sequence: CASSPSGGADEQYF.

The chain uses TRBV7-2 and TRBJ1-5; the match to TRBD1 covers 8 bases. The CDR3 is 15 amino acids. J gave up 9 bases and V 5 bases, and 12 bases lay outside the gene matches. CDR1 is SGHTA, CDR2 FQGNSA, per germline. CDR3: CASSHDSGGRGPQHF. CDR3 sequence (DNA): TGTGCCAGCAGCCATGACTCAGGGGGCCGCGGGCCCCAGCATTTT.

This clone occurred a few times. The chain carries TRBV9 and TRBJ2-2; D may be TRBD2 (5 bases). Between the trimmed V and J ends, which lost 0 bases and 5 bases, there was a span of 11 bases. The CDR3 runs to 15 residues. CDR1 is SGDLS and CDR2 is YYNGEE in the germline V gene. CDR3 sequence reads: CASSVGGSGTGELFF. CDR3 nucleotide sequence: TGTGCCAGCAGCGTAGGTGGGAGTGGTACCGGGGAGCTGTTTTTT.

The genes are TRBV29-1 and TRBJ2-1, with D possibly being TRBD1 (5 bases). This CDR3 has 12 amino acids. Germline V gene data show CDR1 as SQVTM and CDR2 as ANQGSEA. Trimming cost V 0 bases and J 8 bases, with 8 bases left between them. CDR3 sequence (DNA): TGCAGCGTTGAAGACAGGGCCGATGAGCAGTTCTTC. Translating gives CSVEDRADEQFF.

V usage is TRBV18 and J usage is TRBJ1-1; possible D gene TRBD1, 5 bases. V was shortened by 3 bases and J by 1 base, with 6 bases between the two germline ends. The germline CDR1 and CDR2 sequences are KGHSH and LQKENI. The CDR3 has 13 amino acids. CDR3 DNA: TGTGCCAGCTCACCGACAGCGAACACTGAAGCTTTCTTT. Protein product: CASSPTANTEAFF.

The chain has TRBV29-1 and TRBJ1-5; 7 bases agree with TRBD1. This CDR3 has 12 amino acids. J lost 5 bases, V lost 4 bases, and 2 bases had no gene match. Germline-derived CDR1 and CDR2 are SQVTM and ANQGSEA. The CDR3 protein is CSVGGGDQPQHF. Written as DNA, the CDR3 is TGCAGCGTTGGAGGGGGCGATCAGCCCCAGCATTTT.

This clone has a handful of counts. V usage is TRBV14 and J usage is TRBJ2-2; 8 bases fit TRBD1. The germline CDR1 and CDR2 sequences are SGHDN and FVKESK. CDR3 length equals 17 residues. J gave up 0 bases and V 2 bases, and 5 bases lay outside the gene matches. The CDR3 DNA sequence: TGTGCCAGCAGCCAATTAGACAGGGGCGCGAACACCGGGGAGCTGTTTTTT. Protein: CASSQLDRGANTGELFF.

V usage is TRBV11-2 and J usage is TRBJ1-2; D uncertain. V was pared by 1 base and J by 8 bases, with 14 bases between. Germline V CDR1 and CDR2: SGHAT, FQNNGV. This CDR3 spans 14 amino acids. This CDR3 is CASSLVGSAGGYTF. The CDR3 DNA reads TGTGCCAGCAGCTTAGTCGGGTCGGCGGGGGGCTACACCTTC. Together with reference TRBV11-2 and TRBJ1-2, the CDR3 gives the full variable domain: EAGVAQSPRYKIIEKRQSVAFWCNPISGHATLYWYQQILGQGPKLLIQFQNNGVVDDSQLPKDRFSAERLKGVDSTLKIQPAKLEDSAVYLCASSLVGSAGGYTFGSGTRLTVV.

The chain joins TRBV2 to TRBJ2-1, with 8 bases aligning to TRBD2. CDR3 length equals 15 residues. V shed 8 bases and J 4 bases; nucleotides not matched to a gene: 10. Germline values: CDR1 SNHLY, CDR2 FYNNEI. The CDR3 DNA is TGTGCCAGCGGAGAAAGGAGCGGGGGATACAATGAGCAGTTCTTC. Translated, it gives CASGERSGGYNEQFF.

The V call is TRBV5-1, the J call TRBJ1-1; no clear D. The germline CDR1 and CDR2 sequences are SGHRS and YFSETQ. Trimming removed 4 bases at V and 0 bases at J, with 16 bases between. The CDR3 spans 16 residues. CDR3 nucleotides: TGCGCCAGCAGCATACCTAATTACGGGGTGAACACTGAAGCTTTCTTT. Translation gives CASSIPNYGVNTEAFF.

J is TRBJ2-3 and V is TRBV6-4, with 8 positions matching TRBD2. This CDR3 is built from 15 residues. V gave up 8 bases and J gave up 4 bases; unmatched junction bases: 11. The V gene's germline CDR1 is MRHNA and CDR2 SNTAGT. CDR3 in DNA: TGTGCCAGCTCCGAAACCGGGGGGGCCCCAGATACGCAGTATTTT. Translation gives CASSETGGAPDTQYF.

This clone was recorded once. This chain uses TRBV10-1 with TRBJ2-1; the match to TRBD1 covers 8 bases. V trimming: 10 bases; J trimming: 11 bases; junction bases outside the gene matches: 13. The CDR3 has 13 amino acids. Germline-derived CDR1 and CDR2 are WNHNN and SYGVQD (reference sequence). The CDR3 DNA follows: TGCGCCACCGAACCCGGACAGGGTATGCAGCAGTTCTTC. The encoded protein is CATEPGQGMQQFF.

The rearrangement uses TRBV20-1 and TRBJ2-3, with D unclear. Germline V lookup: CDR1 DFQATT, CDR2 SNEGSKA (reference sequence). The CDR3 runs 11 residues. The V and J ends lost 7 bases and 8 bases respectively, with 13 bases between them. The CDR3 sequence: CSVEKLGTQYF. The CDR3 DNA follows: TGCAGTGTCGAGAAGCTTGGTACGCAGTATTTT.

Regarding this clone: A junction boundary mismatches the germline segment, possibly from a read error. The genes are TRBV7-9 and TRBJ2-7, with D hard to call. The CDR3 runs 12 residues. Germline V gives CDR1 SEHNR, CDR2 FQNEAQ (reference sequence). The CDR3 loop reads CSSSFGSYEQYF. The CDR3 DNA is TGTTCCAGCAGCTTTGGCAGCTACGAGCAGTACTTC.

The chain links TRBV11-2 to TRBJ2-7; 9 nucleotides agree with TRBD1. The CDR3 spans 15 residues. V was clipped by 5 bases and J by 6 bases; unmatched bases: 11. In germline, CDR1 is SGHAT, CDR2 FQNNGV. CDR3: CASSLLGQGTGEQYF. The CDR3 DNA reads TGTGCCAGCAGCCTCTTAGGACAGGGGACGGGCGAGCAGTACTTC.

Notes on this clone: One end of the junction varies from germline; a read error may be responsible. The chain recombines TRBV30 with TRBJ2-5; maybe TRBD1 (6 bases). There are 12 residues in the CDR3. Germline V gives CDR1 GTSNPN, CDR2 SVGIG (reference sequence). CDR3 in DNA: TGTGCCCGGAGTGGGGGCCGCGAGGCCCAGTACTTC. It codes for CARSGGREAQYF.

The chain is built from TRBV14 and TRBJ2-3; D is possibly TRBD2 (6 bases). CDR3 size: 16 residues. In germline, CDR1 is SGHDN, CDR2 FVKESK. The V and J ends lost 5 bases and 2 bases respectively, with 17 bases between them. In nucleotides, the CDR3 is TGTGCCAGCAGCTCTCAGGCGGGACTTTTCACAGATACGCAGTATTTT. Protein product: CASSSQAGLFTDTQYF.

The V call is TRBV7-8, the J call TRBJ2-5; TRBD2 is a possible D gene (6 bases). CDR3 length equals 16 residues. Looked up from germline, CDR1 is SGHVS and CDR2 is FQNEAQ. V lost 0 bases and J 7 bases, leaving 18 bases between the germline ends. CDR3 in amino acids: CASSLALGLLVGTQYF. In DNA form, the CDR3 reads TGTGCCAGCAGCTTAGCGTTGGGACTCCTCGTCGGGACCCAGTACTTC.

This clone was observed a handful of times. The chain links TRBV7-9 to TRBJ1-4, with TRBD1 as a possible D gene (6 bases). The CDR3 has 19 residues. Germline lookup yields CDR1 SEHNR and CDR2 FQNEAQ (reference sequence). Trimming left V 2 bases short and J 0 bases short, with 19 bases between. CDR3 sequence (DNA): TGTGCCAGCAGCTTACCCCCACTCGGACAGAGAACAACTAATGAAAAACTGTTTTTT. This codes for CASSLPPLGQRTTNEKLFF.

Relative to its sample, this clone is medium-sized. V usage is TRBV6-1 and J usage is TRBJ2-6; D unresolved. V gave up 1 base and J gave up 0 bases, with 7 bases separating them. Germline CDR1 and CDR2: MNHNS and SASEGT. The CDR3 spans 16 residues. The DNA of the CDR3 is TGTGCCAGCAGTGAAGACGGCGGCTCTGGGGCCAACGTCCTGACTTTC. Protein sequence: CASSEDGGSGANVLTF.

The rearrangement joins TRBV19 to TRBJ2-2, with D possibly being TRBD2 (5 bases). Germline V gene lookup returns CDR1 LNHDA and CDR2 SQIVND (reference sequence). The length of the CDR3 is 15 residues. Between the trimmed V and J ends, which lost 4 bases and 4 bases, there was a span of 13 bases. The CDR3 spells CASSKVGRVTGELFF. The CDR3 DNA reads TGTGCCAGTAGTAAGGTTGGGAGAGTCACCGGGGAGCTGTTTTTT.

The chain employs TRBV19 and TRBJ2-4; no clear D. This CDR3 is 15 amino acids long. V gave up 5 bases and J gave up 0 bases, with 11 bases separating them. Germline CDR1 LNHDA, CDR2 SQIVND (reference sequence). This CDR3 is CASSAPGLAKNIQYF. CDR3 coding DNA: TGTGCCAGTAGTGCCCCAGGTCTAGCCAAAAACATTCAGTACTTC.

The chain uses TRBV7-2 and TRBJ1-5; D is unclear. V was pared by 2 bases and J by 0 bases, with 11 bases between. Germline CDR1 SGHTA, CDR2 FQGNSA. CDR3 length equals 16 residues. The CDR3 region is CASSLRVSNSNQPQHF. In nucleotides, the CDR3 is TGTGCCAGCAGCTTACGGGTCAGTAATAGCAATCAGCCCCAGCATTTT.